The rows below give T cell receptor beta chains drawn from one sample of a study of T cell changes during pregnancy in multiple sclerosis. Some clones are missing from TCRdb's copy, which holds only in-frame ones; the method was immunoSEQ multiplex PCR. The sample records about 70,000 clones, nearly 95% being singletons. This material consisted of CD4+ T cells from peripheral blood mononuclear cells, taken after pregnancy. The receptors here all came from a female donor with multiple sclerosis, enrolled in a pregnancy study. The CDR3 runs from the conserved cysteine through the conserved F or W. A D gene is named only where the DNA matches it firmly. Not every row has a clone size; where given, it reads once, few, many or a size class.

d_gene,v_gene,j_gene,abundance,CDR3aa,CDR3nt
-,TRBV5-1,TRBJ1-1,once,CASSLARGAEAFF,TGCGCCAGCAGCTTGGCTAGGGGCGCTGAAGCTTTCTTT
-,TRBV6-5,TRBJ2-5,-,CASSSGPSINF,TGTGCCAGCAGCTCCGGACCTAGCATAAACTTC
-,TRBV6-1,TRBJ1-5,-,CASSENRVTQPQHF,TGTGCCAGCAGTGAAAACAGGGTTACGCAGCCCCAGCATTTT
-,TRBV28,TRBJ1-1,-,CASITGTTEAFF,TGTGCCAGCATTACAGGGACCACTGAAGCTTTCTTT
TRBD1,TRBV18,TRBJ2-7,-,CASSPLRTGVEQYF,TGTGCCAGCTCACCACTTAGGACAGGGGTCGAGCAGTACTTC
-,TRBV2,TRBJ2-4,-,CASSDVARWGLTKKNIQYF,TGTGCCAGCAGTGATGTCGCTCGGTGGGGGCTCACGAAGAAAAACATTCAGTACTTC
-,TRBV6-6,TRBJ1-3,-,CASSYSLGGSGNTIYF,TGTGCCAGCAGTTACTCATTGGGGGGCTCTGGAAACACCATATATTTT
-,TRBV30,TRBJ1-1,-,CAWSGGGGGSRAFF,TGTGCCTGGAGTGGGGGGGGAGGGGGTTCGCGGGCTTTCTTT
TRBD1,TRBV5-4,TRBJ1-2,-,CASSSPGQGEGYTF,TGTGCCAGCAGCTCGCCGGGACAGGGAGAAGGCTACACCTTC
TRBD1,TRBV19,TRBJ1-1,-,CASSIGTGPTEAFF,TGTGCCAGTAGTATTGGGACAGGGCCAACTGAAGCTTTCTTT
-,TRBV2,TRBJ2-7,few,CAINRDYEQYF,TGTGCCATTAACAGGGACTACGAGCAGTACTTC
-,TRBV10-3,TRBJ1-4,-,CAISEPVAEDEKLFF,TGTGCCATCAGTGAACCCGTGGCAGAGGATGAAAAACTGTTTTTT
-,TRBV5-1,TRBJ2-6,-,CASSLGGRGANVLTF,TGCGCCAGCAGCTTGGGCGGGCGCGGGGCCAACGTCCTGACTTTC
TRBD1,TRBV15,TRBJ2-1,-,CATSKPRTGGDNEQFF,TGTGCCACCAGCAAACCGAGGACAGGCGGTGACAATGAGCAGTTCTTC
-,TRBV5-1,TRBJ2-6,-,CASSLGGERGANVLTF,TGCGCCAGCAGCTTGGGTGGGGAGCGCGGGGCCAACGTCCTGACTTTC
TRBD1,TRBV7-8,TRBJ1-2,-,CASSILTGRRGYGYTF,TGTGCCAGCAGCATACTGACAGGGAGAAGAGGCTATGGCTACACCTTC